The next 19 T cell receptor beta chains were all read from a single sample in a study of OX40 agonist ivuxolimab in advanced cancers. Generated by immunoSEQ multiplex PCR, the TCRdb table keeps only in-frame clones and is missing some. Seen here are 45,000 to 60,000 clones, 65% to 85% observed once, and the top ten hold approximately 2.8%. The material sequenced was CD4+ or CD8+ T cells sorted from blood, taken in a trial of the OX40 agonist ivuxolimab. The receptors shown here come from an adult with an advanced solid tumor such as melanoma, head and neck, liver or kidney cancer.

CDR3 residues: CASTSGGTPGNTIYF. The CDR3 region has the DNA TGCGCCAGCACCTCGGGAGGGACCCCTGGAAACACCATATATTTT. The V gene is TRBV10-2, the J gene TRBJ1-3; D perhaps matches TRBD1 (5 bases). The CDR3 extends over 15 amino acids. Germline CDR1 is WSHSY and CDR2 is SAAADI. V was trimmed by 7 bases and J by 2 bases, leaving 15 bases between them.

The chain links TRBV27 to TRBJ1-1, with a possible D match to TRBD1 (5 bases). Germline CDR1 is MNHEY and CDR2 is SMNVEV (reference sequence). The V end was cut by 4 bases, the J end by 1 base, with 13 bases between. The CDR3 loop spans 15 amino acids. The CDR3 loop is CASSYNLRGNTEAFF. CDR3 bases: TGTGCCAGCAGTTACAATTTAAGGGGGAACACTGAAGCTTTCTTT.

Only one count was recorded for this clone. V and J are TRBV30 and TRBJ1-6, with 7 bases lining up with TRBD1. This CDR3 has 16 residues. Germline V lookup: CDR1 GTSNPN, CDR2 SVGIG (reference sequence). The V gene end was trimmed by 2 bases and the J gene end by 6 bases; junction bases not matched to a gene: 10. The CDR3 bases are TGTGCCTGGAGTCTTCCTGGGGGACAGCGTAATTCACCCCTCCACTTT. Amino acid sequence: CAWSLPGGQRNSPLHF.

J is TRBJ2-1 and V is TRBV19; D remains ambiguous. Germline V gene lookup returns CDR1 LNHDA and CDR2 SQIVND (reference sequence). This CDR3 spans 15 amino acids. V was clipped by 5 bases and J by 0 bases, with 11 bases between them. As DNA, the CDR3 is TGTGCCAGTAGTTCCCGTAGAGGCTCCTACAATGAGCAGTTCTTC. It encodes CASSSRRGSYNEQFF.

This clone was counted only a few times. The genes are TRBV7-9 and TRBJ2-2, with no clear D. CDR1 is SEHNR and CDR2 is FQNEAQ in the germline V gene (reference sequence). V was trimmed by 5 bases and J by 0 bases, leaving 10 bases between them. This CDR3 spans 15 amino acids. CDR3 sequence (DNA): TGTGCCAGCAGCCCATACCCTCCGAACACCGGGGAGCTGTTTTTT. This translates into CASSPYPPNTGELFF.

CDR3 sequence (DNA): TGTGCCAGCAGCCCCACCCGGGACAGGGGGTACACCATATATTTT. Encoded protein: CASSPTRDRGYTIYF. This chain uses TRBV7-8 with TRBJ1-3; TRBD1 agrees at 11 bases. Germline-derived CDR1 and CDR2 are SGHVS and FQNEAQ. This CDR3 spans 15 amino acids. The ends lost 5 bases at V and 8 bases at J; junction bases unmatched: 8. Filled out from reference TRBV7-8 and TRBJ1-3, the complete variable domain reads GAGVSQSPRYKVAKRGQDVALRCDPISGHVSLFWYQQALGQGPEFLTYFQNEAQLDKSGLPSDRFFAERPEGSVSTLKIQRTQQEDSAVYLCASSPTRDRGYTIYFGEGSWLTVV.

The chain recombines TRBV15 with TRBJ1-3; D gene ambiguous. Deletions cut 0 bases from V and 4 bases from J, with 22 bases between. The CDR3 extends over 19 amino acids. Germline CDR1 reads LNHNV; CDR2 reads YYDKDF (reference sequence). CDR3 DNA: TGTGCCACCAGCAGAGACCGTACTCCGGGCCACTCCGTGGGAAACACCATATATTTT. It yields the protein CATSRDRTPGHSVGNTIYF.

The chain combines TRBV11-2 with TRBJ2-2, with D unresolved. CDR1 and CDR2 (germline): SGHAT, FQNNGV. The V end was cut by 5 bases, the J end by 5 bases, with 6 bases between. CDR3 length: 12 residues. Written as DNA, the CDR3 is TGTGCCAGCAGCCACTGGACCGGGGAGCTGTTTTTT. It specifies CASSHWTGELFF.

This clone came up once. The V and J genes are TRBV6-5 and TRBJ2-7; TRBD2 aligns across 8 bases. The J segment lost 3 bases and the V segment lost 6 bases, leaving 7 bases of the junction unmatched. The CDR3 covers 14 residues. Germline CDR1 and CDR2: MNHEY and SVGAGI. The CDR3 DNA reads TGTGCCAGCAGCAAAAGCGGGAGAGGCTACGAGCAGTACTTC. It encodes CASSKSGRGYEQYF.

V gene TRBV7-9 combines with J gene TRBJ2-3; possibly TRBD1 for D (5 bases). Trimming cost V 1 base and J 2 bases, with 7 bases left between them. The CDR3 runs 14 residues. In germline, CDR1 is SEHNR, CDR2 FQNEAQ (reference sequence). CDR3 DNA: TGTGCCAGCAGCTTAGGACAGACCACAGATACGCAGTATTTT. As protein: CASSLGQTTDTQYF.

This chain links TRBV28 with TRBJ2-5, with 7 bases that match TRBD1. V lost 8 bases, J lost 4 bases, and 10 bases stayed unmatched. Germline CDR1 and CDR2: MDHEN and SYDVKM. This CDR3 is 14 amino acids long. CDR3 sequence (DNA): TGTGCCAGCCGAAAAGGGGGACAGTCAGAGACCCAGTACTTC. The encoded protein is CASRKGGQSETQYF.

The V gene is TRBV14, the J gene TRBJ1-3; D uncertain. Trimming pared 1 base from V and 5 bases from J, leaving 3 bases between. Germline CDR1 SGHDN, CDR2 FVKESK. The CDR3 runs 12 residues. The DNA for the CDR3 is TGTGCCAGCAGCCAAGCCAGAAACACCATATATTTT. Its protein is CASSQARNTIYF.

The rearrangement joins TRBV25-1 to TRBJ1-4; D is perhaps TRBD1 (6 bases). V was clipped by 3 bases and J by 5 bases, with 13 bases between them. The germline V gene encodes CDR1 MGHDK and CDR2 SYGVNS. The CDR3 has 15 amino acids. The CDR3 spells CASSDPGEGNEKLFF. CDR3 in DNA: TGTGCCAGCAGTGACCCAGGGGAGGGGAATGAAAAACTGTTTTTT.

There are a few counts of this clone. The chain combines TRBV6-1 with TRBJ2-7, with D hard to call. V was pared by 6 bases and J by 0 bases, with 12 bases between. CDR3 length: 14 amino acids. Germline CDR1 MNHNS, CDR2 SASEGT. The CDR3 loop is CASSARISSYEQYF. The CDR3 DNA reads as TGTGCCAGCAGCGCAAGGATTAGCTCCTACGAGCAGTACTTC.

This clone was recorded once. V is TRBV30 and J is TRBJ2-7, with 9 bases aligning to TRBD2. V was pared by 5 bases and J by 7 bases, with 9 bases of the junction left unmatched. Germline CDR1 GTSNPN, CDR2 SVGIG (reference sequence). The CDR3 has 13 residues. CDR3 in DNA: TGTGCCTGGGGACGGACTAGCGTGGGGGAGCAGTACTTC. Amino acid sequence: CAWGRTSVGEQYF.

This chain connects TRBV30 to TRBJ1-5, with D unresolved. Germline-derived CDR1 and CDR2 are GTSNPN and SVGIG (reference sequence). CDR3 length: 14 amino acids. V shed 2 bases and J shed 0 bases, with 8 bases lying between them. The CDR3 spells CAWSFDFSNQPQHF. CDR3 in DNA: TGTGCCTGGAGTTTTGACTTTAGCAATCAGCCCCAGCATTTT.

The chain combines TRBV9 with TRBJ2-7; TRBD1 is a possible D gene (5 bases). Germline lookup yields CDR1 SGDLS and CDR2 YYNGEE. Trimming stripped 3 bases from V and 4 bases from J, with 8 bases between. This CDR3 comprises 12 residues. This CDR3 reads CASSATDYEQYF. Written as DNA, the CDR3 is TGTGCCAGCAGCGCGACAGATTACGAGCAGTACTTC.

The V and J genes are TRBV6-1 and TRBJ1-3; 8 nucleotides align to TRBD1. Germline trimming cut 4 bases from V and 2 bases from J; bases unmatched to any gene: 4. The CDR3 runs to 15 residues. CDR1 and CDR2 from the germline V gene are MNHNS and SASEGT. Here the CDR3 reads CASSAWTGPGNTIYF. The CDR3 bases are TGTGCCAGCAGTGCTTGGACAGGGCCTGGAAACACCATATATTTT.

V and J are TRBV30 and TRBJ2-6; 9 bases align to TRBD1. The germline V gene has CDR1 GTSNPN and CDR2 SVGIG (reference sequence). The CDR3 length is 20 residues. J was trimmed by 0 bases and V by 2 bases; bases with no gene match: 14. CDR3 sequence reads: CAWSRSRVTGGSSGANVLTF. The CDR3 coding sequence is TGTGCCTGGAGTCGCTCTAGAGTTACAGGGGGCAGCTCTGGGGCCAACGTCCTGACTTTC.